The rows below give T cell receptor beta chains drawn from one sample of a study of blood T cell repertoires in COVID-19. Clones were sequenced by immunoSEQ multiplex PCR, and TCRdb holds only the in-frame ones, with some missing. In the table there are 220,000 or so clones, 80% to 85% of which are singletons. What was sequenced was PBMCs or T cells enriched from blood (not recorded which). The receptors were gathered from a woman between 35 and 50 years old who had recovered from COVID-19. The CDR3 runs from the conserved cysteine through the conserved F or W. The D gene is left open where the match is weak. Clone size is not always given. Where it is, it says once, few, many or a class for expanded clones.

D: TRBD2; V: TRBV11-2; J: TRBJ2-1; size: once; CDR3: CASSPRLAGSGEQFF; DNA: TGTGCCAGCAGCCCGCGACTAGCGGGTTCAGGTGAGCAGTTCTTC
D: .; V: TRBV15; J: TRBJ2-2; size: .; CDR3: CATSSTTGVNTGELFF; DNA: TGTGCCACCAGCAGTACCACAGGAGTCAACACCGGGGAGCTGTTTTTT
D: .; V: TRBV14; J: TRBJ1-6; size: .; CDR3: CASSQVWGSPLHF; DNA: TGTGCCAGCAGCCAAGTTTGGGGCTCACCCCTCCACTTT
D: TRBD1; V: TRBV28; J: TRBJ1-2; size: .; CDR3: CASKGQERNTNYGYTF; DNA: TGTGCCAGCAAGGGACAGGAGAGAAATACTAACTATGGCTACACCTTC
D: TRBD2; V: TRBV28; J: TRBJ2-2; size: .; CDR3: CASRPSGSDDTGELFF; DNA: TGTGCCAGCAGACCCAGCGGGAGCGATGACACCGGGGAGCTGTTTTTT
D: .; V: TRBV7-8; J: TRBJ1-4; size: .; CDR3: CASSYGSNEKLFF; DNA: TGTGCCAGCAGCTACGGGAGTAATGAAAAACTGTTTTTT
D: .; V: TRBV19; J: TRBJ2-6; size: many; CDR3: CASSILGPNSGANVLTF; DNA: TGTGCCAGTAGTATATTGGGGCCAAACTCTGGGGCCAACGTCCTGACTTTC
D: .; V: TRBV7-2; J: TRBJ2-7; size: .; CDR3: CASGDRYEQYF; DNA: TGTGCCAGCGGAGATCGCTACGAGCAGTACTTC
D: .; V: TRBV28; J: TRBJ1-1; size: .; CDR3: CASSLAGTGNTEAFF; DNA: TGTGCCAGCAGTTTGGCGGGGACGGGGAACACTGAAGCTTTCTTT
D: .; V: TRBV29-1; J: TRBJ1-2; size: .; CDR3: CSVEGAGGYTF; DNA: TGCAGCGTTGAAGGGGCGGGCGGCTACACCTTC
D: TRBD1; V: TRBV19; J: TRBJ1-2; size: .; CDR3: CASRDRGGESGYTF; DNA: TGTGCCAGTAGGGACAGGGGAGGGGAAAGTGGCTACACCTTC
D: .; V: TRBV7-9; J: TRBJ2-1; size: .; CDR3: CASSPSGASYNEQFF; DNA: TGTGCCAGCAGCCCCTCGGGAGCTTCCTACAATGAGCAGTTCTTC
D: .; V: TRBV30; J: TRBJ2-3; size: .; CDR3: CACSLGSITDTQYF; DNA: TGTGCCTGTTCCCTCGGGAGTATCACAGATACGCAGTATTTT
D: TRBD1; V: TRBV3-1/TRBV3-2; J: TRBJ2-1; size: .; CDR3: CGTGTGGHNEQFF; DNA: TGTGGTACTGGGACAGGGGGGCACAATGAGCAGTTCTTC
D: .; V: TRBV9; J: TRBJ2-3; size: .; CDR3: CASSAGGSPSQYF; DNA: TGTGCCAGCAGCGCGGGGGGCTCCCCTTCGCAGTATTTT
D: .; V: TRBV18; J: TRBJ2-7; size: .; CDR3: CASSPPVGSGYEQYF; DNA: TGTGCCAGCTCACCACCGGTAGGCAGCGGATACGAGCAGTACTTC
D: .; V: TRBV2; J: TRBJ2-2; size: .; CDR3: CASSWLPNTGELFF; DNA: TGTGCCAGCAGTTGGCTTCCGAACACCGGGGAGCTGTTTTTT
D: TRBD2; V: TRBV7-9; J: TRBJ2-1; size: .; CDR3: CASSPGLAGYNEQFF; DNA: TGTGCCAGCAGCCCAGGACTAGCGGGTTACAATGAGCAGTTCTTC
D: TRBD2; V: TRBV28; J: TRBJ2-1; size: .; CDR3: CASSLLRTSGRKQFF; DNA: TGTGCCAGCAGTTTACTACGGACTAGCGGGAGAAAGCAGTTCTTC
D: TRBD2; V: TRBV5-1; J: TRBJ2-3; size: .; CDR3: CASSELAAGADTQYF; DNA: TGCGCCAGCAGCGAACTAGCGGCGGGGGCAGATACGCAGTATTTT
D: .; V: TRBV3-1/TRBV3-2; J: TRBJ2-7; size: .; CDR3: CASSLWGQGPSSLYEQYF; DNA: TGTGCCAGCAGCCTGTGGGGGCAGGGGCCCTCCTCCCTCTACGAGCAGTACTTC
D: TRBD1; V: TRBV6-5; J: TRBJ1-2; size: once; CDR3: CASSKQGSYGYTF; DNA: TGTGCCAGCAGCAAACAGGGGTCCTATGGCTACACCTTC
D: .; V: TRBV28; J: TRBJ1-5; size: .; CDR3: CASSLSSGNYQPQHF; DNA: TGTGCCAGCAGTTTATCATCGGGGAATTATCAGCCCCAGCATTTT
D: TRBD1; V: TRBV9; J: TRBJ1-1; size: .; CDR3: CASSPGGRLEAFF; DNA: TGTGCCAGCAGCCCAGGGGGGCGACTTGAAGCTTTCTTT
D: TRBD1; V: TRBV5-1; J: TRBJ1-5; size: .; CDR3: CASSLGTGSQPQHF; DNA: TGCGCCAGCAGCTTGGGGACAGGGTCTCAGCCCCAGCATTTT
D: .; V: TRBV6-5; J: TRBJ2-2; size: few; CDR3: CASSYLRGIGELFF; DNA: TGTGCCAGCAGTTACTTACGGGGGATCGGGGAGCTGTTTTTT
D: .; V: TRBV28; J: TRBJ2-7; size: .; CDR3: CASSLEGIPYEQYF; DNA: TGTGCCAGCAGTTTGGAGGGGATCCCCTACGAGCAGTACTTC
D: TRBD2; V: TRBV14; J: TRBJ2-4; size: .; CDR3: CASSHGRASGIAKNIQYF; DNA: TGTGCCAGCAGCCACGGCCGAGCTAGCGGGATAGCCAAAAACATTCAGTACTTC
D: .; V: TRBV12-5; J: TRBJ2-1; size: .; CDR3: CASGLDLGGGEQFF; DNA: TGTGCTAGTGGTTTGGATCTGGGAGGGGGTGAGCAGTTCTTC
D: .; V: TRBV9; J: TRBJ2-2; size: .; CDR3: CASSVGYRSGELFF; DNA: TGTGCCAGCAGCGTAGGCTACAGATCCGGGGAGCTGTTTTTT
D: TRBD1; V: TRBV6-1; J: TRBJ2-1; size: .; CDR3: CASSELGTVNYNEQFF; DNA: TGTGCCAGCAGTGAACTAGGGACAGTCAACTACAATGAGCAGTTCTTC
D: .; V: TRBV12-3/TRBV12-4; J: TRBJ1-5; size: .; CDR3: CASSTQQDQPQHF; DNA: TGTGCCAGCAGTACCCAACAGGACCAGCCCCAGCATTTT
D: TRBD2; V: TRBV7-9; J: TRBJ2-1; size: .; CDR3: CASSLKMGGSGSEQFF; DNA: TGTGCCAGCAGCTTAAAGATGGGCGGGAGTGGAAGTGAGCAGTTCTTC
D: TRBD1; V: TRBV2; J: TRBJ2-7; size: .; CDR3: CASSDRQGRPYEQYF; DNA: TGTGCCAGCAGTGACCGACAGGGAAGACCCTACGAGCAGTACTTC
D: TRBD2; V: TRBV6-5; J: TRBJ2-3; size: once; CDR3: CASRLAGVSDTQYF; DNA: TGTGCCAGCAGGTTAGCGGGAGTCTCAGATACGCAGTATTTT
D: .; V: TRBV9; J: TRBJ2-1; size: .; CDR3: CASSSRDYNEQFF; DNA: TGTGCCAGCAGCTCCCGGGACTACAATGAGCAGTTCTTC
D: TRBD1; V: TRBV7-9; J: TRBJ1-2; size: many; CDR3: CASSLVQGRNYGYTF; DNA: TGTGCCAGCAGCTTAGTACAGGGGCGTAACTATGGCTACACCTTC
D: .; V: TRBV9; J: TRBJ2-2; size: .; CDR3: CASSVGTGTSGELFF; DNA: TGTGCCAGCAGCGTAGGTACAGGGACGTCCGGGGAGCTGTTTTTT
D: .; V: TRBV14; J: TRBJ1-2; size: .; CDR3: CASSAWFGGYTF; DNA: TGTGCCAGCAGCGCGTGGTTTGGTGGCTACACCTTC
D: .; V: TRBV30; J: TRBJ2-2; size: .; CDR3: CAWKDRDTGELFF; DNA: TGTGCCTGGAAGGACAGAGACACCGGGGAGCTGTTTTTT
D: TRBD1; V: TRBV7-9; J: TRBJ1-1; size: .; CDR3: CASSSDRVANTEAFF; DNA: TGTGCCAGCAGCTCAGACAGGGTGGCCAACACTGAAGCTTTCTTT
D: .; V: TRBV5-1; J: TRBJ1-1; size: .; CDR3: CASSFLPRGTEAFF; DNA: TGCGCCAGCAGCTTTCTACCAAGGGGAACTGAAGCTTTCTTT
D: .; V: TRBV5-4; J: TRBJ2-2; size: .; CDR3: CASSLKSGANTGELFF; DNA: TGTGCCAGCAGCTTGAAGTCGGGAGCGAACACCGGGGAGCTGTTTTTT
D: TRBD2; V: TRBV9; J: TRBJ2-1; size: once; CDR3: CASSPSSGRDNEQFF; DNA: TGTGCCAGCAGCCCTTCTAGCGGGCGAGACAATGAGCAGTTCTTC
D: .; V: TRBV28; J: TRBJ1-5; size: .; CDR3: CASRNSRLGVSNQPQHF; DNA: TGTGCCAGCAGAAACTCCCGCCTAGGGGTAAGCAATCAGCCCCAGCATTTT
D: .; V: TRBV7-2; J: TRBJ1-5; size: .; CDR3: CASSSNREQPQHF; DNA: TGTGCCAGCAGCTCAAACAGGGAGCAGCCCCAACATTTT
D: .; V: TRBV24-1; J: TRBJ2-3; size: once; CDR3: CATSDRGRGTDTQYF; DNA: TGTGCCACCAGTGATAGAGGCAGGGGCACAGATACGCAGTATTTT
D: .; V: TRBV7-2; J: TRBJ2-3; size: .; CDR3: CASSLAEVVGDTQYF; DNA: TGTGCCAGCAGCTTGGCGGAAGTGGTAGGAGATACGCAGTATTTT
D: .; V: TRBV30; J: TRBJ1-2; size: .; CDR3: CAWSFSGGGYTF; DNA: TGTGCCTGGAGTTTTTCGGGGGGCGGCTACACCTTC
D: TRBD2; V: TRBV10-3; J: TRBJ2-3; size: .; CDR3: CASRLAGVPDTQYF; DNA: TGTGCCAGTCGACTAGCGGGAGTCCCAGATACGCAGTATTTT
D: TRBD1; V: TRBV6-5; J: TRBJ1-6; size: .; CDR3: CASGRGQGDSPLHF; DNA: TGTGCCAGCGGAAGAGGACAGGGCGATTCACCCCTCCACTTT